Described below is a single TCR beta chain sequence and its context. The junction does not match germline at one end; this may be a read error. These data come from a study of T cell repertoires in cytomegalovirus infection. Study-wide context: In public TCR beta signatures, there were indications of both CMV infection and matching HLA type.

MiXCR was run by TCRdb on the reads, yielding one entry per CDR3 protein. The sample shows hundreds of thousands of distinct CDR3 sequences, about a third of them seen only once. The CDR3 length is 14 residues. Per germline, CDR1 DFQATT and CDR2 SNEGSKA (reference sequence). Sequences were obtained from PBMCs. This chain links TRBV20-1 with TRBJ1-5; 7 nucleotides match TRBD1. This receptor was identified in a human donor in good health (CMV status not recorded). Some clones in this sample may be carry-over from other donors' samples. CDR3 sequence reads: CSAGEQGKVQPQHF. The CDR3 nucleotides are TGCAGTGCTGGAGAACAGGGGAAAGTCCAGCCCCAGCATTTT.